This TCR beta chain comes out of a study of T cell changes during pregnancy in multiple sclerosis (dated by TCRdb to the late 2010s). About the full investigation: In women with multiple sclerosis, the researchers looked at how the T cell repertoire shifted as pregnancy progressed.

The library was prepared using the immunoSEQ multiplex PCR assay. TCRdb limited this immuneACCESS table to in-frame rearrangements with V and J called. A share of clones is missing; checked studies link under half to unresolved V genes, and the rest is unexplained. Within this sample are roughly 53,000 clones, with 85% to 95% of them counted one time only. Approximately 0.67% of the sample belongs to the ten largest clones. Worth noting for this clone: It has no known antigen specificity. It has no much larger one-base neighbor in the sample; base qualities were not kept.

CDR1 SNHLY and CDR2 FYNNEI were looked up in the germline V gene. Between the V and J ends, shortened by 6 bases and 0 bases respectively, the junction contains 12 bases. The CDR3, from cysteine to phenylalanine, totals 15 residues. Only the CDR3 portion is preserved as DNA: 45 bases, with reading frame beginning at the first base. This receptor was taken from a female donor with multiple sclerosis, enrolled in a pregnancy study. The chain uses TRBV2 and TRBJ1-5; the D segment cannot be called with confidence. The source was CD4+ T cells from peripheral blood mononuclear cells, collected in the third trimester of pregnancy. Here the CDR3 is given as CASRRAGYSNQPQHF. The bases are TGTGCCAGCAGAAGGGCGGGGTATAGCAATCAGCCCCAGCATTTT.